This T cell receptor (beta chain) comes out of a study of T cells in Graves' hyperthyroidism and ophthalmopathy. The junction had 7 bases not matched to a gene; V was cut back by 5 bases and J by 4 bases. CDR1 is SGHTA and CDR2 is FQGNSA in the germline V gene. This CDR3 has 15 amino acids. RNA transcripts yielded amplified TCR beta CDR3 regions. First-round RT-PCR targeting the TCR CDR3 was performed with the HTBI primer set. TCRdb reprocessed the multiplex PCR reads via MiXCR and lists one record per CDR3 protein. The sample records around 530,000 distinct CDR3 sequences, approximately 17% being singletons. This clonotype was observed a few times.

The V call is TRBV7-2, the J call TRBJ2-1; 8 bases align to TRBD2. The clonotype comes from a woman between 18 and 29 years old with Graves' ophthalmopathy. The specimen sequenced was blood. In DNA form, the CDR3 reads TGTGCCAGCAGCCGGTCCGGGACTAGTTACAATGAGCAGTTCTTC. It yields the protein CASSRSGTSYNEQFF.